Listed below are T cell receptor beta chains from one sample, sequenced in a study of blood T cell repertoires in COVID-19. Profiled with immunoSEQ multiplex PCR; TCRdb holds only in-frame clones, not every one. The top ten hold roughly 6.5% of the sample, which has about 100,000 clones, approximately 85% seen once. The sequenced material came from peripheral blood. The receptors were gathered from a woman in her sixties or seventies with acute or convalescent COVID-19. Each CDR3 is given with its conserved first and last residue. D genes are given only for firm matches. Clone size is not always given. Where it is, it says once, few, many or a class for expanded clones.

size	D	V	J	DNA	CDR3
-	TRBD2	TRBV2	TRBJ2-1	TGTGCCAGCAGTGGGGCGGGAGGCTTGAATGAGCAGTTCTTC	CASSGAGGLNEQFF
-	TRBD2	TRBV19	TRBJ2-2	TGTGCCAGTGGGACTAGCGGGTACACCGGGGAGCTGTTTTTT	CASGTSGYTGELFF
-	-	TRBV7-9	TRBJ2-1	TGTGCCAGCAGCTTAGCCTGGGCAGGGAATGAGCAGTTCTTC	CASSLAWAGNEQFF
-	TRBD1	TRBV5-8	TRBJ1-5	TGTGCCAGCAGCGGAGAGACAGGGCGAAGTCAGCCCCAGCATTTT	CASSGETGRSQPQHF
-	-	TRBV7-6	TRBJ1-1	TGTGCCAGCAGCGTAGGGGAGATGACCCCTGAAGCTTTCTTT	CASSVGEMTPEAFF
-	-	TRBV11-2	TRBJ1-4	TGTGCCAGCAGCTTAGGTCCGGGACAAGTCTTCGAAAAACTGTTTTTT	CASSLGPGQVFEKLFF
once	-	TRBV7-2	TRBJ1-2	TGTGCCAGCAGCTTACAGGGATTCTATGGCTACACCTTC	CASSLQGFYGYTF
-	-	TRBV24-1	TRBJ1-4	TGTGCCACCAGTGATTTGGGGAGTGAAAAACTGTTTTTT	CATSDLGSEKLFF
-	-	TRBV11-3	TRBJ1-1	TGTGCCAGCAGCTTAATAGGAGACACTGAAGCTTTCTTT	CASSLIGDTEAFF
once	TRBD1	TRBV7-9	TRBJ1-2	TGTGCCAGCAGCCCCTTCCGGGACAGGGCTCCCACCTTC	CASSPFRDRAPTF
-	-	TRBV7-2	TRBJ2-3	TGTGCCAGCAGCCAGGTCCATCCCGATACAGATACGCAGTATTTT	CASSQVHPDTDTQYF
-	TRBD1	TRBV19	TRBJ2-5	TGTGCCAGTAGTCCGGAGAGGGGGCGACAAGAGACCCAGTACTTC	CASSPERGRQETQYF
-	-	TRBV5-1	TRBJ1-3	TGCGCCAGCAGTTACAGTACGCTCTCTGGAAACACCATATATTTT	CASSYSTLSGNTIYF
-	-	TRBV5-4	TRBJ2-7	TGTGCCAGCAGCCGCGGGGCCTTCGAGCAGTACTTC	CASSRGAFEQYF
-	-	TRBV5-6	TRBJ1-2	TGTGCCAGCGCCCTTGGTGGGCATGGCTACACCTTC	CASALGGHGYTF
once	TRBD1	TRBV30	TRBJ1-4	TGTGCCTGGAGGAGGACAGGGCGTGAAAAACTGTTTTTT	CAWRRTGREKLFF
once	TRBD2	TRBV9	TRBJ2-1	TGTGCCAGCAGCCCTCGCGGGAGAGCGGGAGATAGTGAGCAGTTCTTC	CASSPRGRAGDSEQFF
-	TRBD2	TRBV9	TRBJ2-3	TGTGCCAGCAGCCTGACTAGCGGGAGCACAGATACGCAGTATTTT	CASSLTSGSTDTQYF
-	TRBD1	TRBV19	TRBJ1-5	TGTGCCAGTAGTGTTATCGGGACAGAAGGTAATCAGCCCCAGCATTTT	CASSVIGTEGNQPQHF
-	TRBD2	TRBV3-1/TRBV3-2	TRBJ2-5	TGTGCCAGCAGCCAAACCGGGACTAGCGGAGCTTTTCAAGAGACCCAGTACTTC	CASSQTGTSGAFQETQYF
-	TRBD1	TRBV19	TRBJ1-3	TGTGCCAGTAGCTTCACCGGGACAGGCAACCACATAACCTCTGGAAACACCATATATTTT	CASSFTGTGNHITSGNTIYF
-	-	TRBV6-1	TRBJ1-2	TGTGCCAGCAGTGAAGGAGGTCTGCGCTATGGCTACACCTTC	CASSEGGLRYGYTF
-	-	TRBV20-1	TRBJ1-4	TGCAGTGCTTCCCCCGGGACAATACTGTTTTTT	CSASPGTILFF
few	TRBD1	TRBV7-9	TRBJ2-1	TGTGCCACGACGGACAGGAGCTACAATGAGCAGTTCTTC	CATTDRSYNEQFF
-	-	TRBV7-9	TRBJ1-1	TGTGCCAGCAGCCCATCAGTAGCGACTGAAGCTTTCTTT	CASSPSVATEAFF
-	-	TRBV18	TRBJ2-2	TGTGCCAGCTCACAACAGGACACCGGGGAGCTGTTTTTT	CASSQQDTGELFF
-	-	TRBV28	TRBJ1-5	TGTGCCACCCAGGGGAGGGGAGGTCAGCCCCAGCATTTT	CATQGRGGQPQHF
-	TRBD1	TRBV16	TRBJ1-2	TGTGCCAGCAGCCTAGGGACAGCCTCTAACTATGGCTACACCTTC	CASSLGTASNYGYTF
-	TRBD1	TRBV29-1	TRBJ2-1	TGCAGCGTTGAGGGACAGGGAAGTCGCAATGAGCAGTTCTTC	CSVEGQGSRNEQFF
few	TRBD2	TRBV5-6	TRBJ2-5	TGTGCCAGCAGCACCGGACTAGCGGGCCCCCAAGAGACCCAGTACTTC	CASSTGLAGPQETQYF
once	TRBD1	TRBV12-3/TRBV12-4	TRBJ1-2	TGTGCCAGCAAGACAGGGATCTATGGCTACACCTTC	CASKTGIYGYTF
-	-	TRBV11-1	TRBJ2-7	TGTGCCAGCAGCTCCCGGTACGAGCAGTACTTC	CASSSRYEQYF
-	-	TRBV27	TRBJ1-1	TGTGCCAGTACTCTCCGGGTCCCCGGAGGGACTGAAGCTTTCTTT	CASTLRVPGGTEAFF
-	-	TRBV28	TRBJ2-5	TGTGCCAGCAGACCCCTAGCCAGAGGAGAGACCCAGTACTTC	CASRPLARGETQYF
-	-	TRBV3-1/TRBV3-2	TRBJ1-1	TGTGCCAGCAGCCAAGTATCTAACACTGAAGCTTTCTTT	CASSQVSNTEAFF
-	-	TRBV6-6	TRBJ2-2	TGTGCCAGCGCGGGGGCGACTATGACCGGGGAGCTGTTTTTT	CASAGATMTGELFF
-	-	TRBV13	TRBJ1-2	TGTGCCAGCAGCTTAGGCCCCCAGGTTTCCTATGGCTACACCTTC	CASSLGPQVSYGYTF
-	-	TRBV10-3	TRBJ2-1	TGTGCCATCAAGGTGGCAGGGGAGTTCAATGAGCAGTTCTTC	CAIKVAGEFNEQFF
-	TRBD1	TRBV6-1	TRBJ2-5	TGTGCCAGCAGTGAGGACAGGGCTTGGACCCAGTACTTC	CASSEDRAWTQYF
-	TRBD1	TRBV9	TRBJ1-1	TGTGCCAGCAGCGCTACAGGGGACCTCGCTGAAGCTTTCTTT	CASSATGDLAEAFF
once	-	TRBV6-2/TRBV6-3	TRBJ1-2	TGTGCCAGCAGTTACTCCTCGGGTATTGAAGGCTATGGCTACACCTTC	CASSYSSGIEGYGYTF